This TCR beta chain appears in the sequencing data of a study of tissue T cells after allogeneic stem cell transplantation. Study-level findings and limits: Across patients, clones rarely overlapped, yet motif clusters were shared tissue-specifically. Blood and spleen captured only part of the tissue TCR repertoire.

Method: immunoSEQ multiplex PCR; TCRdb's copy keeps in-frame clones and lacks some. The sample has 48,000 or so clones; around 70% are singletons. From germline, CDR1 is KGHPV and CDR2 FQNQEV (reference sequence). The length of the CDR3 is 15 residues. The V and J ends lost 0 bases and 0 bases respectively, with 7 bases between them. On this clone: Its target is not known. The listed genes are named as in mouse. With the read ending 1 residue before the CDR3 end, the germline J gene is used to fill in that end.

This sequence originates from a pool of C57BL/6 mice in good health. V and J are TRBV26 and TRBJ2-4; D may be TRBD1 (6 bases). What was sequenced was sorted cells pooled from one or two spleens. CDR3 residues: CASSLSRGSQNTLYF. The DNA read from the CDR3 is TGTGCCAGCAGTCTGTCCAGGGGAAGTCAAAACACCTTGTAC.